The TCR beta chain under discussion was sequenced for a study of T cell responses to AZD1222 COVID-19 vaccine. Assay: immunoSEQ multiplex PCR; the TCRdb copy retains only in-frame clones and omits some. The table includes 95,000 to 110,000 clones, around 91% detected once. The sequence came from an adult in good health. This specimen was peripheral blood, taken on day 0 of AZD1222 vaccination.

CDR3 loop: CASSLCAKLSGNTIYF. The CDR3, as DNA: TGTGCCAGCAGTTTATGCGCTAAGCTGTCTGGAAACACCATATATTTT. The chain has TRBV27 and TRBJ1-3, with unresolved D. The CDR3 has 16 amino acids. Trimming left V 1 base short and J 1 base short, with 11 bases between. The germline CDR1 and CDR2 sequences are MNHEY and SMNVEV (reference sequence).